This T cell receptor beta chain comes out of a study of T cells in Graves' hyperthyroidism and ophthalmopathy. Study-wide results and caveats: Expanded thyroid clonotypes (above 0.001) were mostly also found in blood.

This clonotype was detected many times. What it recognizes is unknown. Diagnoses used clinical symptoms, serum thyroxine and TRAb, thyroid ultrasound and orbital computed tomography. Trimming cost V 4 bases and J 4 bases, with 10 bases left between them. This CDR3 has 13 residues. Germline-derived CDR1 and CDR2 are SGDLS and YYNGEE. RNA transcripts gave rise to amplified TCR beta CDR3 regions. In the first-round RT-PCR of the TCR CDR3, the HTBI primer set was used. TCRdb re-called the multiplex PCR reads through MiXCR, storing one row per CDR3 protein. The top ten hold about 53% of the sample, which has over 400,000 distinct CDR3 sequences, approximately 23% seen once.

The chain has TRBV9 and TRBJ2-3; D is undetermined. The specimen was blood. The receptor was isolated from a woman aged 70-85 years with Graves' ophthalmopathy. DNA of the CDR3: TGTGCCAGCAGCCTCGATGGGGCAGATACGCAGTATTTT. Its translation is CASSLDGADTQYF.